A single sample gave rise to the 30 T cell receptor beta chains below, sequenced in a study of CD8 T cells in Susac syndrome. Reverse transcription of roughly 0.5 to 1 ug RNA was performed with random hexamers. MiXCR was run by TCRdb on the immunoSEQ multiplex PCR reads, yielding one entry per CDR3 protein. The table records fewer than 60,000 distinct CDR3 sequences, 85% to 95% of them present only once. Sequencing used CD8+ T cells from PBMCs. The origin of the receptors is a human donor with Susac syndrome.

As DNA, the CDR3 is TGTGCCTGGAGTGTAGGGACAGGAGCCTACGAGCAGTACTTC. This gives the protein CAWSVGTGAYEQYF. The V call is TRBV30, the J call TRBJ2-7; 8 bases are shared with TRBD1. The CDR3 is made up of 14 amino acids. The germline CDR1 and CDR2 sequences are GTSNPN and SVGIG (reference sequence). The junction had 3 bases not matched to a gene; V was cut back by 0 bases and J by 2 bases.

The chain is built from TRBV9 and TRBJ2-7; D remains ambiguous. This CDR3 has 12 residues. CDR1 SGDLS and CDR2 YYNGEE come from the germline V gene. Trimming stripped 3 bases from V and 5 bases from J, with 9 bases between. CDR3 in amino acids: CASSGLDHEQYF. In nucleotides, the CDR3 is TGTGCCAGCAGCGGGCTAGATCACGAGCAGTACTTC.

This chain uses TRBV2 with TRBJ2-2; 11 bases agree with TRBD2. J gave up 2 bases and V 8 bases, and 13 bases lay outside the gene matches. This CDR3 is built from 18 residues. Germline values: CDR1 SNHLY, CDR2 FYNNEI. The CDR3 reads CASSGLAAFELNTGELFF. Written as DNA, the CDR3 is TGTGCCAGCTCGGGACTAGCGGCCTTCGAGCTAAACACCGGGGAGCTGTTTTTT.

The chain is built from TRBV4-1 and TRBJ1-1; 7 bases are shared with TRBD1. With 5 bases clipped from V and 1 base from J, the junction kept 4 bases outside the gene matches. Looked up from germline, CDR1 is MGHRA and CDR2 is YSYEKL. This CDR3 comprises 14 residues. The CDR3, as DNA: TGCGCCAGCAGCAGGACAGGCGCGAACACTGAAGCTTTCTTT. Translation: CASSRTGANTEAFF.

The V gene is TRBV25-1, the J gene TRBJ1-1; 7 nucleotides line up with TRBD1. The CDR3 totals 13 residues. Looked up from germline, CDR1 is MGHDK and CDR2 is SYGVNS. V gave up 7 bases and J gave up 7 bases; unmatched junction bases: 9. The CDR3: CASTAQGWNEAFF. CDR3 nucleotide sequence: TGTGCCAGCACGGCACAGGGGTGGAATGAAGCTTTCTTT. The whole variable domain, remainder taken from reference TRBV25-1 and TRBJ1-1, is EADIYQTPRYLVIGTGKKITLECSQTMGHDKMYWYQQDPGMELHLIHYSYGVNSTEKGDLSSESTVSRIRTEHFPLTLESARPSHTSQYLCASTAQGWNEAFFGQGTRLTVV.

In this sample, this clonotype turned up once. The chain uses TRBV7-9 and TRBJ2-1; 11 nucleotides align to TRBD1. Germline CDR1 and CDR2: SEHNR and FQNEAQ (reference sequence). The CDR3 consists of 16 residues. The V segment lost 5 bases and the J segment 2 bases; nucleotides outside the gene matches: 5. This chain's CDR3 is CASSGWTGGAYNEQFF. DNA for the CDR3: TGTGCCAGCAGCGGATGGACAGGGGGCGCCTACAATGAGCAGTTCTTC. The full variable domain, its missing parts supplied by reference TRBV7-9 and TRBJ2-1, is DTGVSQNPRHKITKRGQNVTFRCDPISEHNRLYWYRQTLGQGPEFLTYFQNEAQLEKSRLLSDRFSAERPKGSFSTLEIQRTEQGDSAMYLCASSGWTGGAYNEQFFGPGTRLTVL.

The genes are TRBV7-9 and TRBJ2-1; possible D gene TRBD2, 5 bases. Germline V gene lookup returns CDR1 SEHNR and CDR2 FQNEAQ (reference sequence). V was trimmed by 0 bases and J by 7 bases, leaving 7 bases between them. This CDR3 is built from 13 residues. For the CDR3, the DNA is TGTGCCAGCAGCTTAGCTTCGGGAAATGAGCAGTTCTTC. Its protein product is CASSLASGNEQFF.

In DNA, the CDR3 is TGCAGTGCTAGCCCGACAGAGGATGGCTACACCTTC. It translates to CSASPTEDGYTF. This chain uses TRBV20-1 with TRBJ1-2, with D tentatively TRBD1 (5 bases). Per the germline V gene, CDR1 is DFQATT and CDR2 is SNEGSKA (reference sequence). This CDR3 is 12 amino acids long. V was pared by 3 bases and J by 6 bases, with 11 bases between.

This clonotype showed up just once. The CDR3 DNA reads as TGTGCCACCGGCAGGTTTGGAAACTCGAACACTGAAGCTTTCTTT. It encodes CATGRFGNSNTEAFF. The chain joins TRBV27 to TRBJ1-1; the D is unclear. With 10 bases removed from V and 1 base from J, the gap between germline ends came to 19 bases. CDR1 MNHEY and CDR2 SMNVEV come from the germline V gene (reference sequence). There are 15 residues in the CDR3.

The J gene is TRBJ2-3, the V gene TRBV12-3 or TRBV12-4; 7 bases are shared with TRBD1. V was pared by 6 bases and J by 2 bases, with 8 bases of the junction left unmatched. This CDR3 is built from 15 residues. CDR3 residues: CASSLPGQNTDTQYF. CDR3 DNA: TGTGCCAGCAGCCTTCCGGGACAGAACACAGATACGCAGTATTTT.

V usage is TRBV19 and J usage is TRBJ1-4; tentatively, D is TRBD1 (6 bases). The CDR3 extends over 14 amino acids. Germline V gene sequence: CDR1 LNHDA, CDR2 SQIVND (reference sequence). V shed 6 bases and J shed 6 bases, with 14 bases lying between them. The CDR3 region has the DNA TGTGCCAGTAGGTCCGGGACACCTTATGAAAAACTGTTTTTT. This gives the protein CASRSGTPYEKLFF.

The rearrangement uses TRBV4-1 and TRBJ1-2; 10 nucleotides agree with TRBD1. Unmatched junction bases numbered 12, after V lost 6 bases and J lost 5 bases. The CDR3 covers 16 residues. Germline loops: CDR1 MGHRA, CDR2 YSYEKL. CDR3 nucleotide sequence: TGCGCCAGCAGATCTCCGGGACAGGGGACCCTTTATGGCTACACCTTC. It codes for CASRSPGQGTLYGYTF.

The CDR3 reads CACDRGGDHEQYF. DNA for the CDR3: TGTGCCTGCGACAGGGGAGGGGACCACGAGCAGTACTTC. The rearrangement joins TRBV30 to TRBJ2-7, with D perhaps matching TRBD1 (8 bases). Trimming cost V 6 bases and J 5 bases, with 17 bases left between them. The CDR3 consists of 13 residues. CDR1 is GTSNPN and CDR2 is SVGIG in the germline V gene (reference sequence). Drawing the rest from reference TRBV30 and TRBJ2-7, the complete variable domain is SQTIHQWPATLVQPVGSPLSLECTVEGTSNPNLYWYRQAAGRGLQLLFYSVGIGQISSEVPQNLSASRPQDRQFILSSKKLLLSDSGFYLCACDRGGDHEQYFGPGTRLTVT.

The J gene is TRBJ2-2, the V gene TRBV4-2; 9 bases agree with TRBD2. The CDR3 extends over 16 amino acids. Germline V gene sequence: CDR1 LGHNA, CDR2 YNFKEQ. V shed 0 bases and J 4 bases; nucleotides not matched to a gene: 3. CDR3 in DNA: TGTGCCAGCAGCCAAGAAGCGGGGGGTAGCACCGGGGAGCTGTTTTTT. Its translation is CASSQEAGGSTGELFF.

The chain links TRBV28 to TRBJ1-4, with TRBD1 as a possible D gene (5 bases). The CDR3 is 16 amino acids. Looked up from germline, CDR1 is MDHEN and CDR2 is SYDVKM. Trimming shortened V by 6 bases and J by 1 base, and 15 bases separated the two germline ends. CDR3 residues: CASRPPGEGTNEKLFF. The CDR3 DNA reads TGTGCCAGCAGGCCCCCGGGGGAGGGAACTAATGAAAAACTGTTTTTT.

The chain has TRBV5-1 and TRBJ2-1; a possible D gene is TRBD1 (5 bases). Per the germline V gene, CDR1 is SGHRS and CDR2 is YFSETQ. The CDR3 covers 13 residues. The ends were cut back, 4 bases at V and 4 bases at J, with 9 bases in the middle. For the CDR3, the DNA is TGCGCCAGCAGCCCCGACAGTTACAATGAGCAGTTCTTC. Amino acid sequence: CASSPDSYNEQFF.

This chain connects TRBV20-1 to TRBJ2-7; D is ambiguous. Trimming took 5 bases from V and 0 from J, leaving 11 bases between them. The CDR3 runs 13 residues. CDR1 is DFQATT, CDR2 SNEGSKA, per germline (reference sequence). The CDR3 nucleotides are TGCAGTGCTCGCTCATTGAGCTCCTACGAGCAGTACTTC. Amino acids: CSARSLSSYEQYF.

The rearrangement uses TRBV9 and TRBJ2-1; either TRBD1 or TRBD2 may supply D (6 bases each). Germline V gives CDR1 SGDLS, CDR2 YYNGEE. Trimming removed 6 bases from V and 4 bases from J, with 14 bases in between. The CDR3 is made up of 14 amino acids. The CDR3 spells CASTRGGLYNEQFF. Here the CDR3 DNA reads TGTGCCAGCACCCGTGGGGGGCTATACAATGAGCAGTTCTTC.

This CDR3 is CASSYSRSRGIYNEQFF. The CDR3 region has the DNA TGTGCCAGCAGTTACTCGCGTTCCAGGGGGATCTACAATGAGCAGTTCTTC. The rearrangement links TRBV6-5 to TRBJ2-1; 7 bases are shared with TRBD1. The CDR3 is 17 amino acids. From germline, CDR1 is MNHEY and CDR2 SVGAGI. V lost 0 bases to trimming and J lost 3 bases; unmatched junction nucleotides: 8.

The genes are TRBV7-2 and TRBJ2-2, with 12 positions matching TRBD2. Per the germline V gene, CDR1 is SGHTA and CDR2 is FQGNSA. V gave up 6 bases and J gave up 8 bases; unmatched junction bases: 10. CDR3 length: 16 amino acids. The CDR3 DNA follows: TGTGCCAGCAGTCTCAGACTAGCGGGGGCGTCGGGGGAGCTGTTTTTT. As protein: CASSLRLAGASGELFF.

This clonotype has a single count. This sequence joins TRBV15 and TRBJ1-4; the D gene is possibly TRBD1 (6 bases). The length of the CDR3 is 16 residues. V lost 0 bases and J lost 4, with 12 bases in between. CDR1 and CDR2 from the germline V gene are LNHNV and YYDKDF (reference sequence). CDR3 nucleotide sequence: TGTGCCACCAGCAGAGAAAGGACAGTTCTTAATGAAAAACTGTTTTTT. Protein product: CATSRERTVLNEKLFF. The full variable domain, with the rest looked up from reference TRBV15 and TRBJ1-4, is DAMVIQNPRYQVTQFGKPVTLSCSQTLNHNVMYWYQQKSSQAPKLLFHYYDKDFNNEADTPDNFQSRRPNTSFCFLDIRSPGLGDTAMYLCATSRERTVLNEKLFFGSGTQLSVL.

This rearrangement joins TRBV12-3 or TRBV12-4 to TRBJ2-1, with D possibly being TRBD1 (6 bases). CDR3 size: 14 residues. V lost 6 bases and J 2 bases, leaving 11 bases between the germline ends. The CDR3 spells CASRVGQTYNEQFF. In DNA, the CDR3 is TGTGCCAGCAGGGTCGGACAGACCTACAATGAGCAGTTCTTC.

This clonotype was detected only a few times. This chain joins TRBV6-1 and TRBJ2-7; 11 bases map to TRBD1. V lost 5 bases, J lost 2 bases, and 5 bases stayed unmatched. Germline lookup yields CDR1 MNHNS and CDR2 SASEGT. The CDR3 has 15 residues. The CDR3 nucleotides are TGTGCCAGCAGTTACGGGACAGGGGGTACCTACGAGCAGTACTTC. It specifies CASSYGTGGTYEQYF.

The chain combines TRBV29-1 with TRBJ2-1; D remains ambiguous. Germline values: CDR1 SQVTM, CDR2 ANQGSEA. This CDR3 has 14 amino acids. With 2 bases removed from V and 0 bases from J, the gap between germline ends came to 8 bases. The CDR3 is CSVEPSRSYNEQFF. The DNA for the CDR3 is TGCAGCGTTGAACCTTCCCGCTCCTACAATGAGCAGTTCTTC.

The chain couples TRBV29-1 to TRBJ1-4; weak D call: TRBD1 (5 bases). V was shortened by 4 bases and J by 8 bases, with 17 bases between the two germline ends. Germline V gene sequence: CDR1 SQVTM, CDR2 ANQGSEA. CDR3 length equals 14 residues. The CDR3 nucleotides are TGCAGCGTTGCCCGGGTGGGGGGTCACGAAAAACTGTTTTTT. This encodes CSVARVGGHEKLFF.

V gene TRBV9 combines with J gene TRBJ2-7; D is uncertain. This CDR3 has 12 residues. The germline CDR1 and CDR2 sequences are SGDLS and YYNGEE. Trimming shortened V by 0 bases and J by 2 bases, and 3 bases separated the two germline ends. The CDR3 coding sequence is TGTGCCAGCAGCGTAGACCCCTACGAGCAGTACTTC. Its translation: CASSVDPYEQYF.

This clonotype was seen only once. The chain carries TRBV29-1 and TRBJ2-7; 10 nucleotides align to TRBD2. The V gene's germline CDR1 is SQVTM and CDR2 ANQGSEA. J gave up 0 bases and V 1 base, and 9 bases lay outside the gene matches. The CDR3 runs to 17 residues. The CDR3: CSVEGRVLAGDSYEQYF. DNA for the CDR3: TGCAGCGTTGAAGGGCGGGTCCTAGCGGGGGACTCCTACGAGCAGTACTTC.

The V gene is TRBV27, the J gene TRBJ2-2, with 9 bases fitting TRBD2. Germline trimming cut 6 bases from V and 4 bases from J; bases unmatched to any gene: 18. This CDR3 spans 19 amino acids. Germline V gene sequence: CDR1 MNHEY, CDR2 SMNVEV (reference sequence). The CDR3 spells CASRAFAAGGPRGTGELFF. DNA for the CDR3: TGTGCCAGCAGGGCCTTCGCGGCGGGGGGGCCCCGGGGCACCGGGGAGCTGTTTTTT.

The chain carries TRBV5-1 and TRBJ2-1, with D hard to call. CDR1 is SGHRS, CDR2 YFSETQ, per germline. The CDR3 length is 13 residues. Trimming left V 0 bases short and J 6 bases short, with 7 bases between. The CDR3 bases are TGCGCCAGCAGCTTGGAGGGTGGCAATGAGCAGTTCTTC. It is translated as CASSLEGGNEQFF.

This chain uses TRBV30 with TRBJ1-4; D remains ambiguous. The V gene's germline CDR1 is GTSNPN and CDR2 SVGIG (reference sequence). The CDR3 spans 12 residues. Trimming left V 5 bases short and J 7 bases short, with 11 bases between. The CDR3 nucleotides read TGTGCCTGGTCGGGGTTACCTGAAAAACTGTTTTTT. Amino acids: CAWSGLPEKLFF.